Presented here are 14 T cell receptor beta chains from one specimen sequenced in a study of T-cell memory formation after mild COVID-19. TCRdb called the 5' RACE reads again in MiXCR, with one record for every CDR3 protein. The sample yields 170,000 or so distinct CDR3 sequences, roughly a fifth seen once. Sequences were obtained from PBMCs or a T cell subset sorted from them (not recorded which). The receptors originated from an adult woman who had mild COVID-19 (a few samples of this study predate the infection). Cell type and time point are not known.

Only a few counts were recorded for this clonotype. This chain uses TRBV2 with TRBJ2-4; D remains ambiguous. Trimming removed 1 base from V and 3 bases from J, with 10 bases in between. Germline assignment: CDR1 SNHLY and CDR2 FYNNEI. The CDR3 is made up of 15 amino acids. The CDR3 protein is CASSEGLVLKNIQYF. For the CDR3, the DNA is TGTGCCAGCAGTGAAGGCCTAGTGCTCAAAAACATTCAGTACTTC.

The rearrangement links TRBV6-5 to TRBJ2-5; the D gene could be TRBD1 or TRBD2 (5 bases each). V lost 5 bases and J 4 bases, leaving 17 bases between the germline ends. This CDR3 has 15 amino acids. CDR1 is MNHEY, CDR2 SVGAGI, per germline. CDR3 loop: CASSRLRGVTETQYF. The CDR3, as DNA: TGTGCCAGCAGTCGCTTAAGAGGGGTTACAGAGACCCAGTACTTC.

The rearrangement joins TRBV4-3 to TRBJ1-2; TRBD1 matches 10 bases. J lost 3 bases, V lost 9 bases, and 10 bases had no gene match. This CDR3 region has 15 residues. From germline, CDR1 is LGHNA and CDR2 YSLEER. As DNA, the CDR3 is TGCGCCAGTAATTTCGAGACAGGGGGCGACTATGGCTACACCTTC. Translating gives CASNFETGGDYGYTF.

This clonotype appeared a few times. This chain joins TRBV2 and TRBJ1-1; D uncertain. Deletions cut 3 bases from V and 3 bases from J, with 17 bases between. The length of the CDR3 is 16 residues. Germline CDR1 is SNHLY and CDR2 is FYNNEI. CDR3 region: CASSENAGGRDTEAFF. CDR3 sequence (DNA): TGTGCCAGCAGTGAGAATGCCGGTGGAAGGGACACTGAAGCTTTCTTT.

The gene calls are TRBV5-1 and TRBJ2-1; 10 bases align to TRBD1. Germline loops: CDR1 SGHRS, CDR2 YFSETQ. This CDR3 has 16 residues. Trimming at V came to 3 bases and at J to 4 bases, leaving 7 bases not matched to a gene. The CDR3 sequence: CASSSSPGQGYNEQFF. CDR3 DNA: TGCGCCAGCAGCTCTAGCCCGGGACAGGGGTACAATGAGCAGTTCTTC.

This clonotype was found once. V usage is TRBV5-1 and J usage is TRBJ1-1; tentatively, D is TRBD1 (5 bases). The ends were cut back, 5 bases at V and 1 base at J, with 12 bases in the middle. This CDR3 has 14 residues. Germline V gene data show CDR1 as SGHRS and CDR2 as YFSETQ. CDR3 amino acids: CASRWGDSNTEAFF. CDR3 sequence (DNA): TGCGCCAGCAGGTGGGGGGACTCGAACACTGAAGCTTTCTTT.

V gene TRBV9 combines with J gene TRBJ2-3; 10 nucleotides agree with TRBD1. CDR1 is SGDLS, CDR2 YYNGEE, per germline. This CDR3 is 17 amino acids long. The V and J ends lost 3 bases and 4 bases, in that order; junction bases with no gene match: 11. DNA for the CDR3: TGTGCCAGCAGCGAACAAGGACGGACAGGGGGGGCAGATACGCAGTATTTT. Translation: CASSEQGRTGGADTQYF.

This chain uses TRBV20-1 with TRBJ1-1; possibly TRBD1 for D (6 bases). Trimming removed 2 bases at V and 1 base at J, with 8 bases between. This CDR3 is 13 amino acids long. CDR1 and CDR2 from the germline V gene are DFQATT and SNEGSKA (reference sequence). CDR3 in DNA: TGCAGTGCTAGATTGACAGGGAACACTGAAGCTTTCTTT. The encoded protein is CSARLTGNTEAFF.

The chain recombines TRBV20-1 with TRBJ2-3, with 9 bases lining up with TRBD1. Germline loops: CDR1 DFQATT, CDR2 SNEGSKA (reference sequence). The ends lost 3 bases at V and 4 bases at J; junction bases unmatched: 14. The length of the CDR3 is 17 residues. This CDR3 reads CSASFWVATGGSDTQYF. The CDR3 nucleotides read TGCAGTGCTAGCTTTTGGGTGGCGACAGGGGGTTCAGATACGCAGTATTTT.

This clonotype has a handful of counts. The CDR3 region has the DNA TGTGCCAGTAGTATAAGTGCAGCCTACGAGCAGTACTTC. This codes for CASSISAAYEQYF. The chain joins TRBV19 to TRBJ2-7; no clear D gene. V gave up 2 bases and J gave up 2 bases, with 7 bases separating them. The CDR3 consists of 13 residues. The germline V gene encodes CDR1 LNHDA and CDR2 SQIVND (reference sequence).

The chain is built from TRBV24-1 and TRBJ1-1; 8 nucleotides line up with TRBD1. Looked up from germline, CDR1 is KGHDR and CDR2 is SFDVKD. This CDR3 has 15 amino acids. The V and J ends lost 5 bases and 4 bases, in that order; junction bases with no gene match: 8. The CDR3 loop is CATSGTRQGFTEAFF. CDR3 coding DNA: TGTGCCACCAGTGGGACTCGACAGGGGTTCACTGAAGCTTTCTTT.

CDR3 sequence: CASATSGGDNEQFF. As DNA, the CDR3 is TGTGCCAGCGCAACTAGCGGGGGGGACAATGAGCAGTTCTTC. V and J are TRBV6-5 and TRBJ2-1; 13 bases align to TRBD2. V lost 8 bases and J lost 5; bases outside the gene matches: 3. Per germline, CDR1 MNHEY and CDR2 SVGAGI. The length of the CDR3 is 14 residues.

The table lists this clonotype with a few counts. V gene TRBV27 combines with J gene TRBJ1-1; possibly TRBD1 for D (6 bases). This CDR3 has 15 residues. V lost 3 bases to trimming and J lost 3 bases, with 14 bases between them. Germline-derived CDR1 and CDR2 are MNHEY and SMNVEV (reference sequence). CDR3 in DNA: TGTGCCAGCAGTTTGTTGGGACAACTGCACACTGAAGCTTTCTTT. Its translation is CASSLLGQLHTEAFF.

V usage is TRBV15 and J usage is TRBJ2-1; no clear D. Germline CDR1 is LNHNV and CDR2 is YYDKDF (reference sequence). This CDR3 is 13 amino acids long. V shed 0 bases and J shed 8 bases, with 8 bases lying between them. DNA of the CDR3: TGTGCCACCAGCAGAGAGCTAGTCGATGAGCAGTTCTTC. Amino acid sequence: CATSRELVDEQFF. Full variable domain (missing parts from reference TRBV15 and TRBJ2-1): DAMVIQNPRYQVTQFGKPVTLSCSQTLNHNVMYWYQQKSSQAPKLLFHYYDKDFNNEADTPDNFQSRRPNTSFCFLDIRSPGLGDTAMYLCATSRELVDEQFFGPGTRLTVL.